Below, 18 T cell receptor beta chains from the same sample are listed, as sequenced in a study of shared clonotypes between healthy human individuals. Measured with immunoSEQ multiplex PCR; TCRdb has only the in-frame clones, and not every one. The sample has about 450,000 clones; 70% to 80% are singletons. The specimen was PBMCs. Every receptor here comes from a woman aged 40-49 years in good health. Some clones in this sample may be carry-over from other donors' samples.

This chain connects TRBV30 to TRBJ1-1, with D perhaps matching TRBD1 (6 bases). V lost 1 base and J lost 8, with 11 bases in between. CDR3 length equals 12 residues. Germline CDR1 is GTSNPN and CDR2 is SVGIG (reference sequence). As DNA, the CDR3 is TGTGCCTGGAGTGCACAGGGCCAGGAAGCTTTCTTT. Encoded protein: CAWSAQGQEAFF.

V usage is TRBV11-2 and J usage is TRBJ2-7; either TRBD1 or TRBD2 may fit D (6 bases each). V dropped 4 bases and J dropped 0 bases, with 16 bases sitting between them. The CDR3 is 16 amino acids. Germline assignment: CDR1 SGHAT and CDR2 FQNNGV. The CDR3 nucleotides are TGTGCCAGCAGCTCGGGCAAGGGGGGATCCTCCTACGAGCAGTACTTC. Protein: CASSSGKGGSSYEQYF.

V gene TRBV2 combines with J gene TRBJ2-5; D possibly matches TRBD1 or TRBD2 (6 bases each). Gene TRBJ2-7 matches the end of the DNA better, so the J call may be wrong. This CDR3 region has 15 residues. Germline V gene data show CDR1 as SNHLY and CDR2 as FYNNEI. In nucleotides, the CDR3 is TGTGCCAGCAGGGTAGGGGGGTATCCAATCTACGAGCAGTACTTC. It translates to CASRVGGYPIYEQYF.

In its sample, this clone was seen many times. This chain joins TRBV27 and TRBJ2-7, with D uncertain. Per germline, CDR1 MNHEY and CDR2 SMNVEV (reference sequence). This CDR3 comprises 15 residues. V was trimmed by 7 bases and J by 6 bases, leaving 22 bases between them. CDR3 sequence reads: CASIRYLGFHGEQYF. DNA for the CDR3: TGTGCCAGCATCCGATACCTTGGGTTCCACGGCGAGCAGTACTTC.

This chain links TRBV10-3 with TRBJ2-5; 8 bases line up with TRBD1. The V gene's germline CDR1 is ENHRY and CDR2 SYGVKD. This CDR3 has 14 amino acids. Trimming at V came to 3 bases and at J to 2 bases, leaving 2 bases not matched to a gene. The CDR3 DNA sequence: TGTGCCATCAGTGAACGGACAGGGCAAGAGACCCAGTACTTC. This gives the protein CAISERTGQETQYF.

This clone was counted only a few times. The chain carries TRBV4-1 and TRBJ1-4; the D is unclear. This CDR3 spans 15 amino acids. CDR1 and CDR2 (germline): MGHRA, YSYEKL. V lost 4 bases, J lost 0 bases, and 9 bases lay in between. The CDR3 nucleotides read TGCGCCAGCAGCCGCAGGATTGCAACTAATGAAAAACTGTTTTTT. It is translated as CASSRRIATNEKLFF.

This chain uses TRBV7-8 with TRBJ1-5; D is uncertain. This CDR3 has 15 amino acids. Between the trimmed V and J ends, which lost 2 bases and 2 bases, there was a span of 10 bases. Germline lookup yields CDR1 SGHVS and CDR2 FQNEAQ. CDR3 nucleotide sequence: TGTGCCAGCAGCTTAACCGCGTCGGGCAATCAGCCCCAGCATTTT. It yields the protein CASSLTASGNQPQHF.

This clone was recorded a few times. The chain carries TRBV13 and TRBJ2-7, with D possibly matching TRBD1 (6 bases). The CDR3 has 15 amino acids. In germline, CDR1 is PRHDT, CDR2 FYEKMQ (reference sequence). The germline V and J ends were trimmed by 0 bases and 2 bases, with 11 bases remaining between them. This chain's CDR3 is CASSLGDRDTYEQYF. The CDR3 DNA follows: TGTGCCAGCAGCTTAGGTGACCGGGACACCTACGAGCAGTACTTC.

For this clone: This could be a read error, since a much larger clone is one nucleotide away. Other DNA variants within this sample encode the same CDR3. The chain combines TRBV7-2 with TRBJ2-7; D is unresolved. CDR3 length: 11 residues. Germline loops: CDR1 SGHTA, CDR2 FQGNSA. The V gene lost 2 bases and the J gene lost 2 bases, with 1 base spanning the gap. The CDR3 region has the DNA TGTGCCAGCAGCTTAACCTACGAGCAGTACTTC. Its translation: CASSLTYEQYF.

This rearrangement joins TRBV20-1 to TRBJ2-7, with no clear D. Trimming took 3 bases from V and 5 from J, leaving 2 bases between them. Germline loops: CDR1 DFQATT, CDR2 SNEGSKA (reference sequence). The CDR3 sequence is 9 residues long. The CDR3 region is CSASHEQYF. The CDR3, as DNA: TGCAGTGCTAGCCACGAGCAGTACTTC.

This rearrangement joins TRBV18 to TRBJ2-5, with 10 bases lining up with TRBD1. Germline lookup yields CDR1 KGHSH and CDR2 LQKENI. Unmatched junction bases numbered 5, after V lost 6 bases and J lost 4 bases. The CDR3 consists of 14 residues. The CDR3 DNA follows: TGTGCCAGCTCCCTGGACAGGGGGGGAGAGACCCAGTACTTC. It is translated as CASSLDRGGETQYF.

The chain uses TRBV7-2 and TRBJ1-2, with 11 bases lining up with TRBD1. CDR3 length: 14 residues. V lost 3 bases and J lost 6; bases outside the gene matches: 3. The germline CDR1 and CDR2 sequences are SGHTA and FQGNSA. This CDR3 reads CASSLDRGLDGYTF. DNA of the CDR3: TGTGCCAGCAGCTTGGACAGGGGGCTGGATGGCTACACCTTC.

V and J are TRBV7-3 and TRBJ2-1; TRBD2 matches at 12 bases. The junction had 9 bases not matched to a gene; V was cut back by 6 bases and J by 0 bases. The germline V gene has CDR1 SGHTA and CDR2 FQGTGA. The CDR3 is 18 residues long. CDR3 nucleotides: TGTGCCAGCAGTGAGAGACTAGCGGGAGTCAGCTCCTACAATGAGCAGTTCTTC. Amino acids: CASSERLAGVSSYNEQFF.

With regard to this clone: With a far larger clone one base away, a read error is the likely cause. The chain is built from TRBV4-2 and TRBJ1-1; D is possibly TRBD1 (6 bases). Germline lookup yields CDR1 LGHNA and CDR2 YNFKEQ. Trimming cost V 1 base and J 11 bases, with 17 bases left between them. The CDR3 is 14 residues long. As DNA, the CDR3 is TGTGCCAGCAGCCAAGGCCTGGACAGCCATGGGGCTTTCTTT. Amino acids: CASSQGLDSHGAFF.

About this clone itself: This CDR3 is also generated by other DNA sequences in the sample. The chain uses TRBV5-1 and TRBJ2-3, with D uncertain. CDR1 is SGHRS, CDR2 YFSETQ, per germline. This CDR3 is built from 11 residues. V was shortened by 4 bases and J by 6 bases, with 6 bases between the two germline ends. Here the CDR3 DNA reads TGCGCCAGCAGCCTCACCGATACGCAGTATTTT. This translates into CASSLTDTQYF.

This rearrangement joins TRBV7-9 to TRBJ2-2; D call uncertain. In germline, CDR1 is SEHNR, CDR2 FQNEAQ (reference sequence). Trimming took 5 bases from V and 5 from J, leaving 15 bases between them. CDR3 length: 15 amino acids. The CDR3 bases are TGTGCCAGCAGCCTACAAGAAGGCGGAACCGGGGAGCTGTTTTTT. Translation: CASSLQEGGTGELFF.

CDR3 protein: CASSLVGPAHFNYGYTF. CDR3 bases: TGTGCCAGCAGCTTGGTTGGGCCAGCGCACTTTAACTATGGCTACACCTTC. This sequence joins TRBV5-4 and TRBJ1-2; D is uncertain. V was trimmed by 0 bases and J by 1 base, leaving 16 bases between them. CDR3 size: 17 residues. Germline assignment: CDR1 SGHNT and CDR2 YYREEE (reference sequence).

The V gene is TRBV7-2, the J gene TRBJ2-5, with no clear D. The CDR3 runs to 12 residues. Germline V lookup: CDR1 SGHTA, CDR2 FQGNSA. V dropped 5 bases and J dropped 5 bases, with 9 bases sitting between them. The CDR3: CASSRVWETQYF. Written as DNA, the CDR3 is TGTGCCAGCAGCCGAGTTTGGGAGACCCAGTACTTC.